This T cell receptor beta chain was documented in a study of identifying expanded T cells in peripheral blood (dated by TCRdb to the late 2010s). For the study in its entirety: Four technical replicates, made by sequencing separate aliquots from the same pool of genomic DNA, were compared pairwise. What the study reported, not specific to this receptor: Across all healthy donors, variance in clone template counts between approximately 2-week samples was found to increase significantly with total template count. The binomial model flagged 0.9 to 1.5 differentially abundant clones between technical replicates but about 16.4 over approximately 2 weeks and 19 over approximately 4 weeks. The authors expected that biological variance in healthy repertoires might rise further over much longer intervals, such as months to years. The beta-binomial model significantly reduced the number of clones called differentially abundant and the false-positive rate across all healthy-donor time intervals.

The immunoSEQ Assay, which relies on bias-controlled multiplex PCR amplification of genomic DNA, was used to profile TCRbeta CDR3 regions. The original methods were these. To quantify the absolute abundance of each unique TCRbeta CDR3 region, the sequences were collapsed and filtered. Differential abundance was tested with a binomial (Fisher-equivalent) model and with a beta-binomial model adding time-dependent variance fitted from healthy donors. Clones with fewer than 5 combined templates were excluded, and clones with Benjamini-Hochberg FDR below 0.01 were called differentially abundant. The form v = (b*log(k)+a)^2 was used to model beta-binomial variance as a function of total template count across the two samples. What TCRdb holds here is the immuneACCESS table cut down to in-frame rearrangements. Part of the clones is not present; checked against another copy, under half of the missing clones reflect an unresolved V gene, and the others are unexplained. V and J calls and clone size are given by that table; D and trimming were obtained from the DNA. Across this sample there are under 150,000 clones, with 65% to 90% seen only once. The ten largest account for approximately 8.9% of the sample.

No immune events, such as infections, were documented for the healthy donors during the collection period. Healthy-donor blood repertoires served as a training cohort to calibrate time-dependent variance in a beta-binomial model of T-cell clone differential abundance. The training cohort included 10 or so healthy donors, of whom 3 were female and 7 were male. On average the donors were approximately 42 years old, and their ages spanned roughly 29 to 70 years. Whole blood was collected from each healthy donor at three time points spaced about 2 weeks apart and obtained from a commercial supplier. For immunosequencing, genomic DNA was extracted from unsorted whole blood. The CDR3, cysteine through phenylalanine, is 14 amino acids long. Kept here is only the CDR3 DNA, which spans 42 bases and is read in frame from base 1. V gives up 6 bases and J gives up 1 base, and the segment between their germline ends measures 9 bases. The germline V gene supplies CDR1 SGHAT and CDR2 FQNNGV.

The count of this clone is one. Its antigen is currently not known. No base quality information exists; no much larger clone differs at one position. Rearrangement joined TRBV11-2 to TRBJ2-2; the D gene identity is not certain. The source is a person between 18 and 69 years old in good health. Sequences were obtained from blood. The DNA is TGTGCCAGCAGGTCGATTGGGAACACCGGGGAGCTGTTTTTT. Protein translation: CASRSIGNTGELFF.